This record covers a single T cell receptor (beta chain). The length of the CDR3 is 13 residues. Trimming removed 5 bases at V and 5 bases at J, with 13 bases between. Germline CDR1 is ENHRY and CDR2 is SYGVKD. Assay: immunoSEQ multiplex PCR; the TCRdb copy retains only in-frame clones and omits some. This table holds 200,000 to 250,000 clones, about 90% found once. The sample is drawn from a study of blood T cell repertoires in COVID-19. Specimen: PBMCs or T cells enriched from blood (not recorded which). The receptor comes from a woman aged 25-40 years who had been exposed to COVID-19. The chain combines TRBV10-3 with TRBJ2-7, with D maybe TRBD2 (6 bases). CDR3 DNA: TGTGCCATCAGTCCCGGGGGATTCAACGAGCAGTACTTC. Translation gives CAISPGGFNEQYF.